The clone carrying this TCR beta chain was detected a few times. RNA transcripts yielded amplified TCR beta CDR3 regions. First-round RT-PCR with HTBI primers amplified the TCR CDR3 region. In TCRdb, the multiplex PCR reads were re-called with MiXCR into one record per CDR3 protein. The table has about 610,000 distinct CDR3 sequences, roughly 14% seen once. This CDR3 has 15 residues. V was trimmed by 4 bases and J by 5 bases, leaving 13 bases between them. Germline V gene data show CDR1 as SGDLS and CDR2 as YYNGEE. This sample was taken from a study of T cells in Graves' hyperthyroidism and ophthalmopathy.

The source is a woman between 35 and 50 years old with Graves' ophthalmopathy. V usage is TRBV9 and J usage is TRBJ1-6, with D maybe TRBD1 (5 bases). Sequencing used blood. CDR3 protein: CASSFRDAHNSPLHF. The CDR3 DNA is TGTGCCAGCAGCTTCCGGGACGCCCATAATTCACCCCTCCACTTT.